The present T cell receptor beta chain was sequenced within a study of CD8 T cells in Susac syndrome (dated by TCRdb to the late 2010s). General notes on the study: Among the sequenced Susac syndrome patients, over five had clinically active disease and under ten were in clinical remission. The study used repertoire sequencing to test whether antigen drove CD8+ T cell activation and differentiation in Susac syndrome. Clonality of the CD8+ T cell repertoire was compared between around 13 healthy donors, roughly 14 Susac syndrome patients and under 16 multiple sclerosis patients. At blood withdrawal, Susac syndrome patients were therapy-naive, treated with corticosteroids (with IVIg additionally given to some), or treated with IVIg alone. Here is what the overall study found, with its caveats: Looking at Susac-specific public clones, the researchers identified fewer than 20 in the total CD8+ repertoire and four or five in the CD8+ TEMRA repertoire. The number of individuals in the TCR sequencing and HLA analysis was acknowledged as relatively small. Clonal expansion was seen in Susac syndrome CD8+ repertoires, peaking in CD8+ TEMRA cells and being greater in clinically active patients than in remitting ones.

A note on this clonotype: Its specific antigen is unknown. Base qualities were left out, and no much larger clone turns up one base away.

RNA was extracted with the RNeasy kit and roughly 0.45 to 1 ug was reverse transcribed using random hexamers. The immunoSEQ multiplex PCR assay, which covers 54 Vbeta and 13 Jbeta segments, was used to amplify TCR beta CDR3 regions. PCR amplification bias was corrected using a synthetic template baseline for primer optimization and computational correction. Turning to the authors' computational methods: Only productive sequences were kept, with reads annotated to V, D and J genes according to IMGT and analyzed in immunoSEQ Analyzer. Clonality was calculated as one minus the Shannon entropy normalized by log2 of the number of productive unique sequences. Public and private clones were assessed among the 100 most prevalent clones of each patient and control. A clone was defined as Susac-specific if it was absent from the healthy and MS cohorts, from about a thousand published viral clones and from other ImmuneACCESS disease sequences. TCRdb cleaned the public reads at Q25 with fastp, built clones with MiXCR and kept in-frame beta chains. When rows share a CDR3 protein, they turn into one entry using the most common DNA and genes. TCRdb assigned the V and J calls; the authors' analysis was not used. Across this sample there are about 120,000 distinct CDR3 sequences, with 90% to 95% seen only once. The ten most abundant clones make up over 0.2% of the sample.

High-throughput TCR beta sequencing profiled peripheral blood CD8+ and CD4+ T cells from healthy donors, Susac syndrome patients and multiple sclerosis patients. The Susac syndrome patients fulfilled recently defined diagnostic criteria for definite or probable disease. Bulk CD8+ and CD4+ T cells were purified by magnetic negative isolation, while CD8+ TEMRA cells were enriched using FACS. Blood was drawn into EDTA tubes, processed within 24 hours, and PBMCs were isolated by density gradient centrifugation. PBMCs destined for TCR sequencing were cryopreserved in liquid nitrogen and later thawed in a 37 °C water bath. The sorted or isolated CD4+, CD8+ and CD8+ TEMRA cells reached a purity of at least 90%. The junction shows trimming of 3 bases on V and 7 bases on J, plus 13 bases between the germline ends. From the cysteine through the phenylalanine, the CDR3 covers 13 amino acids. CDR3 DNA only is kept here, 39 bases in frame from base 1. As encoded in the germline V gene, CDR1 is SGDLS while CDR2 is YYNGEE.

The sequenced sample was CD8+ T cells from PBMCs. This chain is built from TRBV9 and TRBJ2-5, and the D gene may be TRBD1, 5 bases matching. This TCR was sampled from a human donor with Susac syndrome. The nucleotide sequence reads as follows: TGTGCCAGCAGCGAGAGTGGGGCAGGGACCCAGTACTTC. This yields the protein CASSESGAGTQYF.